The 14 T cell receptor beta chains in this list originate from one sample, sequenced in a study of T-cell reconstitution after alpha-beta-depleted transplantation in children. It was with unique molecular identifiers that the TCRbeta library was prepared. TCRdb analysed the PCR reads with MiXCR anew, one entry per CDR3 protein. The table lists around 200,000 distinct CDR3 sequences, less than 8% of them singletons. The sequences come from PBMCs from the stem cell graft donor, collected from the stem cell graft. Receptor source: a human donor who donated a stem cell graft to a child with Wiskott-Aldrich syndrome.

At least ten counts were recorded for this clonotype. The chain couples TRBV3-1 to TRBJ2-2; D ambiguous. With 6 bases removed from V and 10 bases from J, the gap between germline ends came to 15 bases. The CDR3 has 13 residues. The V gene's germline CDR1 is LGHDT and CDR2 YNNKEL (reference sequence). CDR3 sequence reads: CASRPLGVVELFF. CDR3 coding DNA: TGTGCCAGCAGGCCACTTGGGGTCGTGGAGCTGTTTTTT.

The gene calls are TRBV5-8 and TRBJ2-1; possibly TRBD2 for D (6 bases). The germline gives CDR1 SGHTS, CDR2 YDEGEE. CDR3 length equals 14 residues. V was trimmed by 4 bases and J by 5 bases, leaving 13 bases between them. This CDR3 reads CASSPGRGNNEQFF. The CDR3 nucleotides read TGTGCCAGCAGCCCCGGGCGGGGAAACAATGAGCAGTTCTTC.

This clonotype showed up many times. The V gene is TRBV12-3 or TRBV12-4, the J gene TRBJ2-3; 8 bases match TRBD1. The CDR3 has 15 amino acids. The ends lost 4 bases at V and 5 bases at J; junction bases unmatched: 8. This CDR3 is CASSSFGQGVDTQYF. The CDR3 DNA reads as TGTGCCAGCAGTTCCTTCGGACAGGGTGTAGATACGCAGTATTTT.

The V gene is TRBV6-6, the J gene TRBJ2-3; no clear D gene. The V and J ends lost 0 bases and 10 bases respectively, with 8 bases between them. Looked up from germline, CDR1 is MNHNY and CDR2 is SVGAGI (reference sequence). The CDR3 sequence is 12 residues long. CDR3 loop: CASSYSIIAQYF. The DNA of the CDR3 is TGTGCCAGCAGTTACTCGATTATCGCGCAGTATTTT.

This clonotype was seen only a few times. The V and J genes are TRBV3-1 and TRBJ1-1; D ambiguous. CDR3 length: 16 amino acids. Germline V gives CDR1 LGHDT, CDR2 YNNKEL (reference sequence). Trimming removed 1 base at V and 1 base at J, with 13 bases between. The CDR3 coding sequence is TGTGCCAGCAGCCAAGTTAGCGGGTCCCAGAACACTGAAGCTTTCTTT. It translates to CASSQVSGSQNTEAFF.

This clonotype was found once. A much larger clone sits a single nucleotide away, making a read error possible. The rearrangement links TRBV7-9 to TRBJ2-5; 7 nucleotides line up with TRBD1. From germline, CDR1 is SEHNR and CDR2 FQNEAQ (reference sequence). The CDR3 loop spans 14 amino acids. CDR3 sequence reads: CASSETGEQETLYF. DNA for the CDR3: TGTGCCAGCAGTGAAACAGGGGAACAAGAGACCCTGTACTTC.

In this sample, this clonotype turned up many times. The chain has TRBV7-9 and TRBJ2-7; D is unclear. The germline CDR1 and CDR2 sequences are SEHNR and FQNEAQ (reference sequence). The CDR3 is made up of 10 amino acids. Trimming took off 3 bases at V and 5 bases at J, with 2 bases between the two ends. In DNA, the CDR3 is TGTGCCAGCAGCTTGGACGAGCAGTACTTC. This codes for CASSLDEQYF.

This clonotype showed up many times. The chain links TRBV12-3 or TRBV12-4 to TRBJ2-1, with D unclear. The CDR3 totals 15 residues. V lost 2 bases and J 0 bases, leaving 8 bases between the germline ends. Here the CDR3 DNA reads TGTGCCAGCAGTTTACCACGGAGCTCCTACAATGAGCAGTTCTTC. Protein sequence: CASSLPRSSYNEQFF.

As for this clonotype: A much larger clone differs by one base, so this may be a read error. This rearrangement joins TRBV3-1 to TRBJ2-2, with D possibly being TRBD1 (5 bases). The CDR3 runs to 15 residues. CDR1 is LGHDT and CDR2 is YNNKEL in the germline V gene (reference sequence). The CDR3 protein is CASSQWGTNTVELFF. The CDR3 region has the DNA TGTGCCAGCAGCCAATGGGGCACTAACACCGTGGAGCTGTTTTTT. The entire variable domain, with the rest obtained from reference TRBV3-1 and TRBJ2-2, is as follows: DTAVSQTPKYLVTQMGNDKSIKCEQNLGHDTMYWYKQDSKKFLKIMFSYNNKELIINETVPNRFSPKSPDKAHLNLHINSLELGDSAVYFCASSQWGTNTVELFFGEGSRLTVL.

This clonotype occurred many times. The chain uses TRBV29-1 and TRBJ2-1, with 10 bases lining up with TRBD1. The CDR3 has 14 residues. Germline V gene data show CDR1 as SQVTM and CDR2 as ANQGSEA. J lost 7 bases, V lost 4 bases, and 7 bases had no gene match. The CDR3 here is CSVVLGTGVNEQFF. Here the CDR3 DNA reads TGCAGCGTTGTCTTGGGGACAGGGGTGAATGAGCAGTTCTTC.

This chain uses TRBV11-3 with TRBJ2-7; a weak D match, TRBD2 (5 bases). The CDR3 loop spans 13 amino acids. Germline V gene sequence: CDR1 SGHNT, CDR2 YENEEA. V was shortened by 1 base and J by 6 bases, with 10 bases between the two germline ends. CDR3 nucleotides: TGTGCCAGCAGCTTAGTCGAGGGCCGCGAGCAGTACTTC. Residues: CASSLVEGREQYF.

This clonotype was counted many times. The chain has TRBV15 and TRBJ2-2; D is unresolved. Germline V gene lookup returns CDR1 LNHNV and CDR2 YYDKDF (reference sequence). This CDR3 is 15 amino acids long. V gave up 4 bases and J gave up 3 bases, with 12 bases separating them. CDR3 amino acids: CATSNGLGYTGELFF. The CDR3 DNA follows: TGTGCCACCAGCAACGGATTAGGCTACACCGGGGAGCTGTTTTTT.

The sample holds many counts of this clonotype. The CDR3 nucleotides are TGCGCCAGCAGCCTCCAGGGGGATACGCAGTATTTT. This gives the protein CASSLQGDTQYF. The V call is TRBV5-1, the J call TRBJ2-3; tentatively, D is TRBD1 (6 bases). The CDR3 extends over 12 amino acids. Germline V gene sequence: CDR1 SGHRS, CDR2 YFSETQ. Trimming took 4 bases from V and 6 from J, leaving 9 bases between them.

In its sample, this clonotype was seen many times. The chain links TRBV29-1 to TRBJ2-2, with D possibly being TRBD1 (6 bases). Trimming removed 1 base from V and 4 bases from J, with 19 bases in between. The CDR3 is 17 residues long. From germline, CDR1 is SQVTM and CDR2 ANQGSEA. The CDR3 DNA reads as TGCAGCGTTGAAGGATTTCGCGCAGGGGCCGTCACCGGGGAGCTGTTTTTT. Amino acids: CSVEGFRAGAVTGELFF.